This TCR beta chain was recorded in a study of shared clonotypes between healthy human individuals. Terminally differentiated effector memory CD45RA+ cells were excluded by CCR7 positive selection of CD45RO-negative cells. Donors had no recently reported acute infections or vaccinations and were HIV-negative. Germline values: CDR1 SEHNR, CDR2 FQNEAQ (reference sequence). V was trimmed by 5 bases and J by 9 bases, leaving 10 bases between them. The CDR3 runs 12 residues. Profiled with immunoSEQ multiplex PCR; TCRdb holds only in-frame clones, not every one. In the table there are around 1,900,000 clones, roughly 93% of which are singletons.

This chain connects TRBV7-9 to TRBJ2-2; the D gene is possibly TRBD1 (6 bases). The receptor was derived from a man between 18 and 35 years old in good health. Some clones in this sample may be carry-over from other donors' samples. Material for sequencing was naive CD8+ T cells from PBMCs. The CDR3 DNA is TGTGCCAGCAGCATGGACAGCCGGGAGCTGTTTTTT. It is translated as CASSMDSRELFF.